This is a list of T cell receptor beta chains from one sample in a study of CD8 T cells in ankylosing spondylitis. TCRdb reprocessed the 5' RACE reads via MiXCR and lists one record per CDR3 protein. The sample includes about 160,000 distinct CDR3 sequences, under 55% of them seen just once. Material: synovial fluid, either unsorted or a sorted T cell fraction (not recorded which). All receptors derive from a male donor with ankylosing spondylitis. Both conserved end residues are part of each CDR3. The order of the fields is D gene, V gene, clone size, J gene, CDR3 DNA, CDR3 protein. The D gene is left open where the match is weak. Some rows mark clone size as missing; the rest say once, few, many or name a class of expanded clone.

>TRBD2|TRBV18|-|TRBJ2-3
TGTGCCAGCTCACCAGGACTAAGCGGGGACACAGATACGCAGTATTTT
CASSPGLSGDTDTQYF
>-|TRBV3-1|-|TRBJ2-5
TGTGCCAGCACCCAGGGAGGGGGGATCGGCGAGACCCAGTACTTC
CASTQGGGIGETQYF
>-|TRBV4-3|-|TRBJ2-7
TGCGCCAGCAGCCAGGCACAGGGGAGGTACGAGCAGTACTTC
CASSQAQGRYEQYF
>-|TRBV28|few|TRBJ2-5
TGTGCCAGCAGGGACGTGGACCACGGGACCCAGTACTTC
CASRDVDHGTQYF
>-|TRBV10-3|-|TRBJ2-7
TGTGCCATCAGTGGCTGCTGCGTGAGGGGGGAATCCTACGAGCAGTACTTC
CAISGCCVRGESYEQYF
>-|TRBV6-2/TRBV6-3|-|TRBJ2-7
TGTGCCAGCAGTTACTGTGTAGCTTGTGAGCAGTACTTC
CASSYCVACEQYF
>-|TRBV6-5|-|TRBJ2-3
TGTGCCAGCAGCCTCTCCGGGACGCAGTATTTT
CASSLSGTQYF
>-|TRBV6-5|-|TRBJ2-1
TGTGCCAGCAGTTACGGGGCGGGTACCAATGAGCAGTTCTTC
CASSYGAGTNEQFF
>TRBD1|TRBV7-8|few|TRBJ1-2
TGTGCCAGCAGCATTGCTCCGACAGGGGAATGGGATGGCTACACCTTC
CASSIAPTGEWDGYTF
>-|TRBV7-3|-|TRBJ2-3
TGTGCCAGCAGCTTAAGTCGGCCACTACTTAGCACAGATACGCAGTATTTT
CASSLSRPLLSTDTQYF
>TRBD2|TRBV6-1|-|TRBJ2-5
TGTGCCAGCAGCCCCCCGGGACTAGCGGGGACAAAACAAAAAGAGACCCAGTACTTC
CASSPPGLAGTKQKETQYF
>-|TRBV7-9|few|TRBJ1-5
TGTGCCAGCAGCTCTACGGGGGAGAGGCGCAATCAGCCCCAGCATTTT
CASSSTGERRNQPQHF
>TRBD1|TRBV29-1|-|TRBJ1-2
TGCAGCGTAGAGGGACAGGGCCTCGATGGCTACACCTTC
CSVEGQGLDGYTF
>-|TRBV5-1|-|TRBJ2-5
TGCGCCAGCAGCTTGGCCGAAGAGACCCAGTACTTC
CASSLAEETQYF
>-|TRBV4-3|-|TRBJ2-1
TGCGCCAGCAGCCAAGATAGATTTCTAGCCCGAGGTCCGGAGGAGGATGAGCAGTTCTTC
CASSQDRFLARGPEEDEQFF
>TRBD1|TRBV5-6|few|TRBJ2-7
TGTGCCAGCAGCTCCGGGACAGGGACTTACGAGCAGTACTTC
CASSSGTGTYEQYF
>TRBD2|TRBV28|-|TRBJ2-3
TGTGCCAGCACCCTTCTACGGGAGGGCCTGGATACGCAGTATTTT
CASTLLREGLDTQYF
>TRBD2|TRBV10-3|-|TRBJ2-3
TGTGCCATCAGTGAAGAGGCTAGCGGGAGGGGTCCAGATACGCAGTATTTT
CAISEEASGRGPDTQYF
>-|TRBV12-3/TRBV12-4|-|TRBJ2-3
TGTGCCAGCAGTTTAGCCGATTGGAGCGATACGCAGTATTTT
CASSLADWSDTQYF
>-|TRBV20-1|once|TRBJ2-6
TGCAGTGCTAGAGGAGGGGGGTGGTCTGGGGCCAACGTCCTGACTTTC
CSARGGGWSGANVLTF
>-|TRBV10-3|-|TRBJ2-1
TGTGCCATCAGCCGAACTAGGACCATCTACAATGAGCAGTTCTTC
CAISRTRTIYNEQFF
>TRBD1|TRBV7-2|few|TRBJ2-1
TGTGCCAGCAGCTTGACAGGGATGGGATCCCCAAGGGGGCAGTTCTTC
CASSLTGMGSPRGQFF
>TRBD1|TRBV12-3/TRBV12-4|few|TRBJ1-1
TGTGCCAGCAGTCGCCGACAGGGGTGGGCCACTGAAGCTTTCTTT
CASSRRQGWATEAFF
>TRBD2|TRBV28|once|TRBJ2-1
TGTGCCAGCACCACCAGCGGGGGCCCTTACAATGAGCAGTTCTTC
CASTTSGGPYNEQFF
>-|TRBV11-2|-|TRBJ2-7
TGTGCCAGCAGCTTAAGGAGCCTCGTATACTCCTACGAGCAGTACTTC
CASSLRSLVYSYEQYF
>-|TRBV4-1|-|TRBJ2-7
TGCGCCAGCAGCCAAGGACCACAGGGTGAAGAGCAGTACTTC
CASSQGPQGEEQYF
>-|TRBV5-1|few|TRBJ2-1
TGCGCCAGCAGCTTGGGACGGGCCAGCTCCTACAATGAGCAGTTCTTC
CASSLGRASSYNEQFF
>-|TRBV4-1|few|TRBJ1-2
TGCGCCAGCAGCCAAGATCTAAACTATGGCTACACCTTC
CASSQDLNYGYTF
>-|TRBV27|-|TRBJ1-1
TGTGCCAGCAGTTTATTGGACGGGAACGCTGAAGCTTTCTTT
CASSLLDGNAEAFF
>-|TRBV30|-|TRBJ2-7
TGTGCCTGGACGGACCAGTCCCCTTACGAGCAGTACTTC
CAWTDQSPYEQYF
>-|TRBV9|few|TRBJ1-1
TGTGCCAGCAGCGCCAACGAACAGGGTTGGACTGAAGCTTTCTTT
CASSANEQGWTEAFF
>-|TRBV5-1|-|TRBJ2-5
TGCGCCAGCAGCTTGGCTGGAGACGTGAAGACCCAGTACTTC
CASSLAGDVKTQYF
>-|TRBV29-1|-|TRBJ2-1
TGCAGCGCCTCAGGACATTATTACAATGAGCAGTTCTTC
CSASGHYYNEQFF
>-|TRBV27|many|TRBJ2-1
TGCGCCAGCAGCTTGGGTAATGAGCAGTTCTTC
CASSLGNEQFF
>TRBD2|TRBV6-5|many|TRBJ2-3
TGTGCCAGCAGTTCCGGGGGGGCCAATACGCAGTATTTT
CASSSGGANTQYF
>-|TRBV21-1|-|TRBJ1-1
TGTGCCCGGTTTGGGGGCACTGAAGCTTTCTTT
CARFGGTEAFF
>TRBD1|TRBV20-1|-|TRBJ2-7
TGCAGTGCCCCCGGGACAGGCGTCCCCTACGAGCAGTACTTC
CSAPGTGVPYEQYF